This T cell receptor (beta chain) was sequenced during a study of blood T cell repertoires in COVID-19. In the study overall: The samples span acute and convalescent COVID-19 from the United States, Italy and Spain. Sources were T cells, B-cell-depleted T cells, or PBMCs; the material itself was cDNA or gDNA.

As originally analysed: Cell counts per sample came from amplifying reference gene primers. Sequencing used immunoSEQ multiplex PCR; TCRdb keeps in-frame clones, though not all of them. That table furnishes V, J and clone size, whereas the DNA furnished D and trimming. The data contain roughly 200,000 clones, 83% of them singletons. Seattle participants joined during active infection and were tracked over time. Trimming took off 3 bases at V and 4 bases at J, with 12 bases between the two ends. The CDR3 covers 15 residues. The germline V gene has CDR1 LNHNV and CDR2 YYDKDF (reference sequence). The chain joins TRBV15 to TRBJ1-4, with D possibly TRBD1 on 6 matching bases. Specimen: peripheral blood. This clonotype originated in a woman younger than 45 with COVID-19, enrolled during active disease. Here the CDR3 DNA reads TGTGCCACCAGCAGCCTTAGAGGGGGTAATGAAAAACTGTTTTTT. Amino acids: CATSSLRGGNEKLFF.